This section outlines one T cell receptor (beta chain) sequence together with its context. Its antigen is undetermined. The CDR3 runs 14 residues. Some clones are missing from TCRdb's copy, which holds only in-frame ones; the method was immunoSEQ multiplex PCR. The top ten clones hold around 5.2% of a sample with some 25,000 clones, about 85% of them seen once. This entry is derived from a study of lymphopenia after photon versus proton radiotherapy. Notes on the study in general: Photon-treated patients lost naive T cells and TCR diversity; proton-treated stayed stable. Better survival with proton therapy was suggested as possible, not demonstrated. Post-nadir diversity loss with photons came from oligoclonal expansion, particularly CD8+ Temra cells.

This chain joins TRBV12-1 and TRBJ2-7. TRBV12-1 represents a pseudogene. The sequences come from peripheral blood, collected from a patient treated with photon-based radiotherapy. The TCR comes from a young man with gastric cancer. For the CDR3, the DNA is TGTGCCAGCAGCCCGGGCTGCGAAGCCTACGAGCAGTACTTC. It specifies CASSPGCEAYEQYF.